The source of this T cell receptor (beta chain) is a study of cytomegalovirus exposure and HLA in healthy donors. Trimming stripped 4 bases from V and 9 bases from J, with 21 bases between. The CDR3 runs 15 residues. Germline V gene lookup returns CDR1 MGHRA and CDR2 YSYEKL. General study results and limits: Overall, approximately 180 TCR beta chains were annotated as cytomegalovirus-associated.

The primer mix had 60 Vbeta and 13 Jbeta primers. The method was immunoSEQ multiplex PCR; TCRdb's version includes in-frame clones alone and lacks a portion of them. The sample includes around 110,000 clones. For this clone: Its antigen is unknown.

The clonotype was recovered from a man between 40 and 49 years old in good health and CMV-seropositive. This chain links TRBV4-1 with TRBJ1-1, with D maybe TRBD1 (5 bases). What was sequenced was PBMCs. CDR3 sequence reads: CASSLRLSGNTQAFF. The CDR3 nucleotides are TGCGCCAGCAGCCTCCGGCTCTCAGGGAATACCCAAGCTTTCTTT.